Listed below are T cell receptor beta chains from one sample, sequenced in a study of T cells in Graves' hyperthyroidism and ophthalmopathy. Each CDR3 protein is one row after TCRdb ran MiXCR on the multiplex PCR reads. Among approximately 600,000 distinct CDR3 sequences listed, around 20% were seen once. The sequencing sample was made of blood. The source is a young man with Graves' ophthalmopathy. Both conserved end residues are part of each CDR3. For some rows the clone size is stated as once, few or many, or as a class when expanded; others skip it.

J gene,clone size,V gene,CDR3 protein
TRBJ2-7,few,TRBV20-1,CSARDPLDGLSSYEQYF
TRBJ2-6,NA,TRBV12-3/TRBV12-4,CASSDAGANVLTF
TRBJ2-7,many,TRBV6-1,CASTNPWRPNEQYF
TRBJ2-1,few,TRBV11-2,CASSLVAASGSSYNEQFF
TRBJ2-5,NA,TRBV20-1,CSARDGQGDKTQYF
TRBJ2-1,many,TRBV11-2,CASIMGLNNEQFF
TRBJ2-7,few,TRBV5-4,CASSMGDHYEQYF
TRBJ2-5,few,TRBV4-1,CASSRQVQETQYF
TRBJ2-7,NA,TRBV30,CAWSPSGFEQYF
TRBJ2-3,many,TRBV7-8,CASSLAPWGASTDTQYF
TRBJ1-5,NA,TRBV10-1,CASSDRALPGLDQPQHF
TRBJ2-5,NA,TRBV20-1,CGANPSTSLQETQYF
TRBJ2-6,many,TRBV5-1,CASSLDLSGANVLTF
TRBJ2-2,NA,TRBV7-6,CASSLRRTVNTGELFF
TRBJ2-7,NA,TRBV19,CASSQTRVAYEQYF
TRBJ2-7,many,TRBV3-1,CASSPTDRGSSYEQYF
TRBJ2-3,few,TRBV3-1,CASSQDLSGGRLDTQYF
TRBJ1-2,NA,TRBV27,CASSTGHSYGYTF
TRBJ2-2,NA,TRBV12-3/TRBV12-4,CASSFSGRSGELFF
TRBJ1-5,few,TRBV7-2,CASSLGQGTNQPQHF
TRBJ1-5,many,TRBV2,CASSEALSGAGVVQPQHF
TRBJ1-5,NA,TRBV5-1,CASSPNSNQPPQHF
TRBJ2-3,few,TRBV27,CASWELGADTQYF
TRBJ1-2,once,TRBV28,CASSSAGLGGYTF
TRBJ2-5,NA,TRBV13,CASSSEGPETQYF
TRBJ1-2,NA,TRBV20-1,CSARDHRDNYGYTF
TRBJ2-7,NA,TRBV5-1,CASSLGTVQPYEQYF
TRBJ2-1,NA,TRBV29-1,CSVHAGETEQFF
TRBJ2-7,many,TRBV3-1,CASSQDTGLLYEQYF
TRBJ2-7,NA,TRBV20-1,CSARTGGGYEQYF
TRBJ2-7,NA,TRBV6-4,CATREGAAYEQYF
TRBJ2-1,few,TRBV7-9,CASSPRGRKVEQFF
TRBJ2-1,few,TRBV18,CASSQDRDEFF
TRBJ1-3,NA,TRBV30,CAWRLQGRRNTIYF
TRBJ1-2,NA,TRBV29-1,CSVTTEDVFYGYTF
TRBJ1-1,few,TRBV7-8,CASSHPGAEAFF
TRBJ2-7,few,TRBV13,CASSKTQENSYEQYF